This T cell receptor (beta chain) derives from a study of shared clonotypes between healthy human individuals. Whole-study context: Each donor had three CD4 naive, three CD4 memory, two CD8 naive and one CD8 memory plate.

Germline-derived CDR1 and CDR2 are ENHRY and SYGVKD. The CDR3 is made up of 15 amino acids. The J segment lost 5 bases and the V segment lost 10 bases, leaving 10 bases of the junction unmatched. Concerning this clone itself: Its antigen is unidentified.

General observations from the study: In the sorted subsets, rarefaction showed sequencing was incomplete despite large depth.

Several immunoSEQ 96-well plates shared each subset's DNA, each plate a replicate. The authors loaded about 200 ng DNA, 30,000 to 35,000 T cell genomes, into sorted-subset replicate PCRs. This table comes from immunoSEQ multiplex PCR, and its TCRdb copy is limited to in-frame clones, with some not included. The sample contains 2,500,000 or so clones, approximately 92% of which appear only once. The material sequenced was naive CD4+ T cells sorted from blood. As to subset: CD45RA+ positively selected. This sequence joins TRBV10-3 and TRBJ2-5, with 13 bases that match TRBD2. The clonotype was recovered from a man between 18 and 29 years old in good health. DNA of the CDR3: TGTGCCACCACTACTAGCGGGAGGGCCGGGGAGACCCAGTACTTC. Amino acids: CATTTSGRAGETQYF.